Listed below are T cell receptor beta chains from one sample, sequenced in a study of blood T cells in healthy people across ages. TCRdb used MiXCR to reprocess the 5' RACE reads, holding one entry per CDR3 protein. Seen here are around 1.5 million distinct CDR3 sequences, around 55% observed once, and the top ten hold roughly 6.3%. The sample consisted of blood. Source of these receptors: a man aged 18 to 35 in good health. Each CDR3 is given with its conserved first and last residue. Each record gives: V gene, J gene, CDR3 protein.

TRBV29-1	TRBJ1-5	CSVDGQGLPSNQPQHF
TRBV24-1	TRBJ2-3	CATSDHTGDTQYF
TRBV4-3	TRBJ2-5	CASSQARYPGETQYF
TRBV9	TRBJ1-1	CASSVPSPGTTEAFF
TRBV28	TRBJ2-7	CASSTTADSYEQYF
TRBV5-6	TRBJ2-3	CASKETGGTDTQYF
TRBV3-1	TRBJ1-1	CASSHLNTEAFF
TRBV29-1	TRBJ2-7	CSVGSGGSSYEQYF
TRBV3-1	TRBJ2-1	CASNSGTGWTSEQFF
TRBV7-7	TRBJ2-7	CATSARRYNEQYF
TRBV27	TRBJ2-1	CASSFPRAGGPGEQFF
TRBV29-1	TRBJ2-7	CSGGTASLYEQYF
TRBV6-6	TRBJ2-7	CASSWTEAYEQYF
TRBV7-9	TRBJ2-5	CASSLPRGAEETQYF
TRBV14	TRBJ1-1	CASSLGRGLNTEAFF
TRBV29-1	TRBJ2-5	CSVEYLAGEMVFGQETQYF
TRBV4-3	TRBJ2-3	CASSQRSGDTDTQYF
TRBV20-1	TRBJ1-6	CSAEGHYNSPLHF
TRBV7-9	TRBJ2-3	CASSPRQHRDTQYF
TRBV13	TRBJ1-1	CASTRHENTEAFF
TRBV20-1	TRBJ2-1	CSARDFERAYNEQFF
TRBV20-1	TRBJ1-1	CSARAGGTTEAFF
TRBV20-1	TRBJ1-2	CSAESGHGYTF
TRBV6-2/TRBV6-3	TRBJ2-3	CASKGRGDTQYF
TRBV10-3	TRBJ2-1	CAIRREFGSNEQFF
TRBV5-6	TRBJ1-2	CASSPPTNYGYTF